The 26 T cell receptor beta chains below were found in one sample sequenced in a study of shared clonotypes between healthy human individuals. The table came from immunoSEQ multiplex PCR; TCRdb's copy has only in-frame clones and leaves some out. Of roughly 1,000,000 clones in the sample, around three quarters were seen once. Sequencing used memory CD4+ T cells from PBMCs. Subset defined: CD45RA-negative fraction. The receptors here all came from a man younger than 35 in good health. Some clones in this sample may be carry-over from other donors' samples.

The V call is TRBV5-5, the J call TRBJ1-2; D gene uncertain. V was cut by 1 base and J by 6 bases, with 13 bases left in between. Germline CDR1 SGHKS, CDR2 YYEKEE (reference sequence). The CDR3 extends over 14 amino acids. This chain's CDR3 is CASSLFTAFDGYTF. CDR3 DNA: TGTGCCAGCAGCTTGTTTACAGCCTTCGATGGCTACACCTTC. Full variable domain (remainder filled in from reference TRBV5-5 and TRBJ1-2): DAGVTQSPTHLIKTRGQQVTLRCSPISGHKSVSWYQQVLGQGPQFIFQYYEKEERGRGNFPDRFSARQFPNYSSELNVNALLLGDSALYLCASSLFTAFDGYTFGSGTRLTVV.

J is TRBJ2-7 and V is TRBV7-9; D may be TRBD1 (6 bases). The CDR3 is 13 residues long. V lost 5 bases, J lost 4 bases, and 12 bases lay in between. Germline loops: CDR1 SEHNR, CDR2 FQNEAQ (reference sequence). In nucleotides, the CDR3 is TGTGCCAGCAGCCCTAACAGGGTTTACGAGCAGTACTTC. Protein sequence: CASSPNRVYEQYF.

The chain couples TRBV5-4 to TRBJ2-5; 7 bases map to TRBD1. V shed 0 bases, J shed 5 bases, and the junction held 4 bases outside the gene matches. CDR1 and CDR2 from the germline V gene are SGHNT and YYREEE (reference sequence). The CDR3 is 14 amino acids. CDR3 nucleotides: TGTGCCAGCAGCTTGGGGGGGACAGTTGAGACCCAGTACTTC. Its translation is CASSLGGTVETQYF.

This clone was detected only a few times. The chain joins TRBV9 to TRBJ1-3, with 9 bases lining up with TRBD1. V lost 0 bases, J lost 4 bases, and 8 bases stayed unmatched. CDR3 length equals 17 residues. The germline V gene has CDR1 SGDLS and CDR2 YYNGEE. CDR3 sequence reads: CASSVAVQGAVGNTIYF. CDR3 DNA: TGTGCCAGCAGCGTAGCCGTACAGGGGGCGGTAGGAAACACCATATATTTT.

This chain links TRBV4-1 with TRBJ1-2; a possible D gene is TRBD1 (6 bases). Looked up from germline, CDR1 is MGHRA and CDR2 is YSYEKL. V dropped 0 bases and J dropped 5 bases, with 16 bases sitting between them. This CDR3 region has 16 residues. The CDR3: CASSQEGAGAVYGYTF. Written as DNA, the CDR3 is TGCGCCAGCAGCCAAGAAGGGGCAGGGGCTGTATATGGCTACACCTTC.

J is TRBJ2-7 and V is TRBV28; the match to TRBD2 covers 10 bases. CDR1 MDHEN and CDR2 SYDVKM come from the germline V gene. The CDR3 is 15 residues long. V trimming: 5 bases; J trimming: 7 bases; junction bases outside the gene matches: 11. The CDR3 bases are TGTGCCAGCAGTCGATTAGCGGGAGGCGGGGGAGAGCAGTACTTC. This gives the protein CASSRLAGGGGEQYF.

The CDR3 is CASSLASSGAPYEQYF. Here the CDR3 DNA reads TGTGCCAGCAGCTTAGCGTCTAGCGGAGCACCCTACGAGCAGTACTTC. The gene calls are TRBV7-2 and TRBJ2-7; 7 bases line up with TRBD2. The CDR3 loop spans 16 amino acids. V shed 0 bases, J shed 2 bases, and the junction held 7 bases outside the gene matches. The germline CDR1 and CDR2 sequences are SGHTA and FQGNSA.

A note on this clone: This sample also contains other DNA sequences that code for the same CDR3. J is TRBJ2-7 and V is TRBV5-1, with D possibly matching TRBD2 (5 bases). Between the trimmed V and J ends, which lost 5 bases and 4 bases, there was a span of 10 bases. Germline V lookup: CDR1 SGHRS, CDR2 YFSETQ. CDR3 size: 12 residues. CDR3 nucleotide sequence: TGCGCCAGCAGTAGTTCGGGGTACGAGCAGTACTTC. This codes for CASSSSGYEQYF.

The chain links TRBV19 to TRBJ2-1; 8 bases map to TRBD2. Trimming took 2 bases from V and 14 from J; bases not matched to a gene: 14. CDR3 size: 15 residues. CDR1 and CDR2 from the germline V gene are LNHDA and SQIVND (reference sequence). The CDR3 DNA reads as TGTGCCAGTAGTATACAGCTAGCGGGTGCCGGCGAGGAGTTCTTC. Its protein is CASSIQLAGAGEEFF.

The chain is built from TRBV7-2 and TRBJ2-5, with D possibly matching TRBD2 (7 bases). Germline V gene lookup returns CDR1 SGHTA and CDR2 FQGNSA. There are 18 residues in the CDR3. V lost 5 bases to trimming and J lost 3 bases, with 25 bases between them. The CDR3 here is CASSPEVGGGRTKETQYF. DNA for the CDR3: TGTGCCAGCAGCCCAGAAGTAGGGGGGGGGAGAACCAAAGAGACCCAGTACTTC.

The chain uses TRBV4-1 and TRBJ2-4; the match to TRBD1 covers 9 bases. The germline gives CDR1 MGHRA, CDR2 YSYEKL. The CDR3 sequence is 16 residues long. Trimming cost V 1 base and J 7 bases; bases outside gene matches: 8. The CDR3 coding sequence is TGCGCCAGCAGCCAAGGACAGGGGGTAACTATTAACATTCAGTACTTC. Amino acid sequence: CASSQGQGVTINIQYF.

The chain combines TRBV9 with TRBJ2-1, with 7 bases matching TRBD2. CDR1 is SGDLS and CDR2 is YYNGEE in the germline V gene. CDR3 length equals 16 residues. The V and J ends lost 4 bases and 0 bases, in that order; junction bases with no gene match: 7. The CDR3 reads CASSSSGGISYNEQFF. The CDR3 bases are TGTGCCAGCAGCTCTAGCGGAGGGATCTCCTACAATGAGCAGTTCTTC.

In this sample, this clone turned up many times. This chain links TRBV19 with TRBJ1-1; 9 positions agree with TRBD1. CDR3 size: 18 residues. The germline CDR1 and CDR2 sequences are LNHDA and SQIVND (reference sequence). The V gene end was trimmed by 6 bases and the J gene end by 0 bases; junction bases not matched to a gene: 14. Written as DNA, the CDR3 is TGTGCCAGTAGACAAGCGGGACAGGGTGTGGGTTTGAACACTGAAGCTTTCTTT. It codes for CASRQAGQGVGLNTEAFF.

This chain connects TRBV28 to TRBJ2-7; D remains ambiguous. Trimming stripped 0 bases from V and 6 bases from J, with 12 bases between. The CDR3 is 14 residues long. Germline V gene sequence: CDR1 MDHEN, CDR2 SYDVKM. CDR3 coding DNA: TGTGCCAGCAGTTTATGGAGTCTGCCCCTCGAGCAGTACTTC. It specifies CASSLWSLPLEQYF.

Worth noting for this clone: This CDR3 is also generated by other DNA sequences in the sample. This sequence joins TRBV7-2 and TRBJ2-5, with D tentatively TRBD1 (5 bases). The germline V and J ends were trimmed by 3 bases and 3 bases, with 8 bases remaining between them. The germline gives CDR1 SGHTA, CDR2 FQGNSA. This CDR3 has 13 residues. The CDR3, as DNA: TGTGCCAGCAGCTTTGACAGAGAAGAGACCCAGTACTTC. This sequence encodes CASSFDREETQYF.

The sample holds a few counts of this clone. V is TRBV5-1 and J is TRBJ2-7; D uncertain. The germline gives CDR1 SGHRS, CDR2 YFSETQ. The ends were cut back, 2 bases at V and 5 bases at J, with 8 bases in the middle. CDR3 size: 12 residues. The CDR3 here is CASSFLGDEQYF. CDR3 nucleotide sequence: TGCGCCAGCAGCTTTTTGGGCGACGAGCAGTACTTC.

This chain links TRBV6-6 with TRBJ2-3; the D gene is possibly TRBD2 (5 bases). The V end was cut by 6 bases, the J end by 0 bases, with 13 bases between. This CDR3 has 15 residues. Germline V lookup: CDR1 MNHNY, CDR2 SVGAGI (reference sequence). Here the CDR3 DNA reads TGTGCCAGCAGACGGACGGGAACGAGCACAGATACGCAGTATTTT. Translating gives CASRRTGTSTDTQYF.

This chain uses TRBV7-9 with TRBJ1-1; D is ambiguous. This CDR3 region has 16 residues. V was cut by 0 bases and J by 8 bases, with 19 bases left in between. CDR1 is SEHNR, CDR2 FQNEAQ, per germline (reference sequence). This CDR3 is CASSLARIGQMAEAFF. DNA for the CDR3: TGTGCCAGCAGCTTAGCGAGGATAGGGCAGATGGCGGAAGCTTTCTTT.

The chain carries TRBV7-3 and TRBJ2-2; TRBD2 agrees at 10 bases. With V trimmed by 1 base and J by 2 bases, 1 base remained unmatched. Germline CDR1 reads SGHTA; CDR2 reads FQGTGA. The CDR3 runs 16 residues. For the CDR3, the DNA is TGTGCCAGCAGCTTAATAGCGGGAGGAAACACCGGGGAGCTGTTTTTT. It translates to CASSLIAGGNTGELFF.

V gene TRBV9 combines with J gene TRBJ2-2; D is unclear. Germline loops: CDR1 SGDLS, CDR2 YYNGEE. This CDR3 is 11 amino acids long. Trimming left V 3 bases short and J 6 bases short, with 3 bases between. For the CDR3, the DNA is TGTGCCAGCAGCGGCGCCGGGGAGCTGTTTTTT. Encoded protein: CASSGAGELFF.

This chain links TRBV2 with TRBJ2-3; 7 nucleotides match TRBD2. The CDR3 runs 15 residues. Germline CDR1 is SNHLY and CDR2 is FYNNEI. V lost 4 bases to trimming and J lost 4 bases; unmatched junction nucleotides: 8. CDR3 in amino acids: CASSGVGGPADTQYF. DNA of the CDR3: TGTGCCAGCAGTGGGGTGGGAGGGCCAGCAGATACGCAGTATTTT.

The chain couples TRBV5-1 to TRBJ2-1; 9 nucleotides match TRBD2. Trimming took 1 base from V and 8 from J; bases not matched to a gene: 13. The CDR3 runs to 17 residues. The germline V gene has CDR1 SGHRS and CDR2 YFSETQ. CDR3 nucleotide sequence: TGCGCCAGCAGCTTGAAAGCCAGCGGGAGGTCCTCCCATGAGCAGTTCTTC. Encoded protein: CASSLKASGRSSHEQFF.

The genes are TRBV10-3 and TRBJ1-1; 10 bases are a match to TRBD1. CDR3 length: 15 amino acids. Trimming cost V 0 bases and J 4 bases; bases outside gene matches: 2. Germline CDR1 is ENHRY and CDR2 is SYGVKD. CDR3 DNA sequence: TGTGCCATCAGTGAGTCGTGGGACAGGGGCACTGAAGCTTTCTTT. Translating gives CAISESWDRGTEAFF.

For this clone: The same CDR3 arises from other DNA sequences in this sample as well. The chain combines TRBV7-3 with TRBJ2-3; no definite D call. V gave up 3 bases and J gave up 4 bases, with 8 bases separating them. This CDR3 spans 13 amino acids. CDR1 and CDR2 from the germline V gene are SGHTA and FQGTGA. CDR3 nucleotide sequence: TGTGCCAGCAGCTTCGACTGGTCAGATACGCAGTATTTT. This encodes CASSFDWSDTQYF. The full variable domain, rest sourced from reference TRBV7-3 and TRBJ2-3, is GAGVSQTPSNKVTEKGKYVELRCDPISGHTALYWYRQSLGQGPEFLIYFQGTGAADDSGLPNDRFFAVRPEGSVSTLKIQRTERGDSAVYLCASSFDWSDTQYFGPGTRLTVL.

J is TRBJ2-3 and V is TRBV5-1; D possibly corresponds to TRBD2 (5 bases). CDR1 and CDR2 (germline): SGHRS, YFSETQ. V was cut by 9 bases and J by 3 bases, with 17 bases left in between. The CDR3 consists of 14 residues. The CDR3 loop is CATRGRGVTDTQYF. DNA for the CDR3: TGCGCCACCCGAGGTCGGGGAGTAACAGATACGCAGTATTTT.

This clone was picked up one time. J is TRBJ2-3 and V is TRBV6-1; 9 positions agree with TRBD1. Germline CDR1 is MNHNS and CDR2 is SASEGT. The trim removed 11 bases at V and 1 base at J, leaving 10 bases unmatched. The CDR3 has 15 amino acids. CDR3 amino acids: CASGSRDRGTDTQYF. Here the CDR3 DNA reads TGTGCCTCCGGCTCCCGGGACAGGGGCACAGATACGCAGTATTTT.